A selection of T cell receptor beta chains follows, all from one sample in a study of technical replicates of blood from several donors. Here immunoSEQ multiplex PCR was the method, and the copy in TCRdb shows in-frame clones only, minus some. The table shows under 75,000 clones, with nearly 95% occurring only once. Sequenced: PBMCs. These receptors came from a human donor in good health. Some clones in this sample may be carry-over from other donors' samples. Each CDR3 is given with its conserved first and last residue. The D gene is left open where the match is weak. Clone size is not always given. Where it is, it says once, few, many or a class for expanded clones.

cdr3_aa | cdr3_nt | j_call | clone_size | v_call | d_call
CASSLRANRNEQFF | TGTGCCAGCAGTTTACGGGCCAACAGGAATGAGCAGTTCTTC | TRBJ2-1 | NA | TRBV27 | NA
CASADRPNTEAFF | TGTGCCAGCGCGGACAGGCCAAACACTGAAGCTTTCTTT | TRBJ1-1 | NA | TRBV11-3 | TRBD1
CASSPQGAKGGDTQYF | TGTGCCAGTAGTCCACAGGGGGCCAAGGGGGGAGATACGCAGTATTTT | TRBJ2-3 | once | TRBV19 | TRBD1
CASSPDKGQGYGYTF | TGTGCCAGCAGCCCAGACAAGGGACAGGGCTATGGCTACACCTTC | TRBJ1-2 | NA | TRBV7-2 | TRBD1
CATSRAGFEAFF | TGTGCCACCAGCAGGGCGGGCTTTGAAGCTTTCTTT | TRBJ1-1 | NA | TRBV15 | NA
CASSQGQGGTGELFF | TGTGCCAGCAGCCAGGGACAGGGTGGCACCGGGGAGCTGTTTTTT | TRBJ2-2 | NA | TRBV7-9 | TRBD1
CSIFTGAPYGYTF | TGCAGCATATTTACAGGGGCACCTTATGGCTACACCTTC | TRBJ1-2 | NA | TRBV29-1 | TRBD1
CASSSPGQGGKSPLHF | TGTGCCAGCAGCTCCCCGGGACAGGGGGGAAAATCACCCCTCCACTTT | TRBJ1-6 | NA | TRBV5-4 | TRBD1
CASSQGSQETQYF | TGTGCCAGCTCACAGGGGTCACAAGAGACCCAGTACTTC | TRBJ2-5 | NA | TRBV18 | NA
CASSLVRGVPSEQYF | TGTGCCAGCAGCTTAGTCCGGGGGGTCCCCTCCGAGCAGTACTTC | TRBJ2-7 | NA | TRBV7-2 | TRBD2
CASGQTMNTEAFF | TGTGCCAGCGGTCAGACAATGAACACTGAAGCTTTCTTT | TRBJ1-1 | NA | TRBV25-1 | NA
CAWSVKTGQPQHF | TGTGCCTGGAGTGTAAAGACAGGTCAGCCCCAGCATTTT | TRBJ1-5 | NA | TRBV30 | NA
CASSLWRAGGPNEQFF | TGTGCCAGCAGCTTGTGGCGAGCGGGGGGCCCCAATGAGCAGTTCTTC | TRBJ2-1 | NA | TRBV5-5 | TRBD2
CASSPIGGITEAFF | TGTGCCAGCTCACCAATCGGGGGTATCACTGAAGCTTTCTTT | TRBJ1-1 | NA | TRBV18 | NA
CASSLAGALSYEQYF | TGCGCCAGCAGCTTAGCAGGGGCTCTCTCCTACGAGCAGTACTTC | TRBJ2-7 | NA | TRBV5-1 | NA
CASSLTPAGGLF | TGTGCCAGCAGCTTGACCCCAGCGGGAGGTCTCTTC | TRBJ2-1 | NA | TRBV7-8 | TRBD2
CASSQDSMNTEAFF | TGTGCCAGCTCACAGGACAGCATGAACACTGAAGCTTTCTTT | TRBJ1-1 | NA | TRBV18 | NA
CASSLNGGSGNTIYF | TGTGCCAGCAGCCTTAACGGGGGCTCTGGAAACACCATATATTTT | TRBJ1-3 | NA | TRBV4-2 | NA
CASSSTGPGSPLHF | TGTGCCAGCAGCTCGACAGGGCCAGGATCACCCCTCCACTTT | TRBJ1-6 | NA | TRBV7-9 | TRBD1
CASSYRGMNTEAFF | TGTGCCAGCAGCTACAGGGGCATGAACACTGAAGCTTTCTTT | TRBJ1-1 | few | TRBV7-8 | TRBD1
CASRGQGQPQHF | TGTGCCAGCAGGGGACAGGGGCAGCCCCAGCATTTT | TRBJ1-5 | NA | TRBV27 | TRBD1
CASSSLAGQGTYEQYF | TGTGCCAGCAGCTCCTTGGCGGGACAGGGAACCTACGAGCAGTACTTC | TRBJ2-7 | NA | TRBV13 | TRBD1
CASKSSLAGTDTQYF | TGTGCCAGCAAGTCATCGCTAGCGGGGACAGATACGCAGTATTTT | TRBJ2-3 | NA | TRBV2 | TRBD2
CASSLQQSEAFF | TGTGCCAGCAGCTTACAACAGAGTGAAGCTTTCTTT | TRBJ1-1 | NA | TRBV7-9 | NA
CASSPTTTNEKLFF | TGTGCCAGCAGCCCGACAACAACTAATGAAAAACTGTTTTTT | TRBJ1-4 | NA | TRBV16 | NA
CATSRQLSTEAFF | TGTGCCACCAGCAGACAGTTAAGCACTGAAGCTTTCTTT | TRBJ1-1 | NA | TRBV15 | NA
CASSEVRRPQLNSPLHF | TGTGCCAGCAGTGAAGTTCGGAGACCCCAATTAAATTCACCCCTCCACTTT | TRBJ1-6 | medium-sized | TRBV2 | NA
CASGGSTGEETQYF | TGTGCCAGCGGAGGATCCACAGGGGAGGAGACCCAGTACTTC | TRBJ2-5 | NA | TRBV25-1 | TRBD1
CASSDRGIGYTF | TGTGCCAGCAGCGACAGGGGAATAGGCTACACCTTC | TRBJ1-2 | NA | TRBV6-4 | TRBD1
CASRMGGSSYEQYF | TGTGCCAGCAGGATGGGGGGTAGCTCCTACGAGCAGTACTTC | TRBJ2-7 | NA | TRBV5-4 | NA
CASSLLAGNNYGYTF | TGCGCCAGCAGCTTGCTAGCCGGGAATAACTATGGCTACACCTTC | TRBJ1-2 | NA | TRBV5-1 | NA
CASAGTARGGGEKLFF | TGCGCCAGCGCGGGGACCGCCCGAGGTGGCGGTGAAAAACTGTTTTTT | TRBJ1-4 | NA | TRBV5-1 | NA
CASSQGTHGYTF | TGCGCCAGCAGCCAGGGGACTCATGGCTACACCTTC | TRBJ1-2 | NA | TRBV4-3 | NA
CAINQGANEKLFF | TGTGCCATCAACCAGGGGGCTAATGAAAAACTGTTTTTT | TRBJ1-4 | NA | TRBV10-3 | TRBD1
CASSQGQENIQYF | TGCGCCAGCAGCCAAGGACAGGAAAACATTCAGTACTTC | TRBJ2-4 | NA | TRBV4-1 | NA
CASSLHYEQFF | TGTGCCAGCAGCCTCCACTATGAGCAGTTCTTC | TRBJ2-1 | NA | TRBV13 | NA
CASRALGTDTQYF | TGTGCCAGCAGAGCATTAGGCACAGATACGCAGTATTTT | TRBJ2-3 | NA | TRBV6-4 | NA
CASSFQGQETQYF | TGTGCCAGCAGCTTCCAGGGCCAAGAGACCCAGTACTTC | TRBJ2-5 | NA | TRBV11-3 | NA
CASSFGGLRFNYGYTF | TGTGCCAGCAGCTTTGGGGGGTTAAGGTTTAACTATGGCTACACCTTC | TRBJ1-2 | NA | TRBV5-6 | NA
CASSYSGQGVYEQYF | TGTGCCAGCAGTTACTCCGGACAGGGGGTCTACGAGCAGTACTTC | TRBJ2-7 | NA | TRBV6-5 | TRBD1
CASSSPGLGNQPQHF | TGTGCCAGTAGTTCACCGGGATTGGGCAATCAGCCCCAGCATTTT | TRBJ1-5 | NA | TRBV19 | NA
CASSSLGGATDTQYF | TGCGCCAGCAGCTCCCTCGGGGGGGCCACAGATACGCAGTATTTT | TRBJ2-3 | NA | TRBV5-1 | TRBD2
CASTMSQESAPRMQPQHF | TGTGCCAGTACCATGTCGCAGGAAAGTGCTCCGCGTATGCAGCCCCAGCATTTT | TRBJ1-5 | NA | TRBV19 | NA
CASSLRGRNTQYF | TGTGCCAGCAGCTTAAGAGGTAGAAATACGCAGTATTTT | TRBJ2-3 | once | TRBV11-2 | NA
CASSFWRDLYSPLHF | TGTGCCAGCAGCTTTTGGCGGGACCTATATTCACCCCTCCACTTT | TRBJ1-6 | NA | TRBV13 | NA
CASSSGTANSPLHF | TGTGCCAGCAGCTCCGGGACAGCTAATTCACCCCTCCACTTT | TRBJ1-6 | NA | TRBV7-6 | TRBD1
CASSDSGNTYNEQFF | TGTGCCAGCAGCGACAGCGGTAATACCTACAATGAGCAGTTCTTC | TRBJ2-1 | NA | TRBV9 | NA
CASSILVAGNEQFF | TGTGCCAGCAGCATACTTGTCGCGGGGAATGAGCAGTTCTTC | TRBJ2-1 | NA | TRBV7-9 | NA
CASRPPDRANTEAFF | TGTGCCAGCAGGCCCCCCGACAGGGCTAACACTGAAGCTTTCTTT | TRBJ1-1 | NA | TRBV6-5 | TRBD1
CASSFVPASGSTRGNEQFF | TGTGCCAGCAGCTTTGTCCCCGCTAGCGGGAGTACTCGGGGCAATGAGCAGTTCTTC | TRBJ2-1 | NA | TRBV7-9 | TRBD2